The 20 T cell receptor beta chains below all came from one sample that was sequenced in a study of blood T cell repertoires in COVID-19 (dated by TCRdb to the early 2020s). The method was the immunoSEQ multiplex PCR assay. Imported from immuneACCESS, the table was reduced by TCRdb to in-frame sequences with V and J called. These copies leave out some clones; in studies compared against another copy, an unresolved V gene accounts for under half, and the cause of the remainder is not known. Counted in this sample were about 54,000 clones; around 81% of them appeared once. The ten largest clones take up roughly 5.5% of the sample. The sequencing sample was made of peripheral blood. All receptors come from a woman aged 55 to 70 with acute or convalescent COVID-19.

The genes are TRBV2 and TRBJ2-7; unclear D gene. Germline assignment: CDR1 SNHLY and CDR2 FYNNEI. The CDR3 contains 12 residues. The V end lost 3 bases, the J end lost 5 bases, and 8 bases lay between the germline ends. The CDR3 nucleotides read TGTGCCAGCAGTGATGGTTTAGACGAGCAGTACTTC. Translating gives CASSDGLDEQYF.

The CDR3 coding sequence is TGTGCCAGCAGCCCGGGAGACAGGGGAAATTCACCCCTCCACTTT. It is translated as CASSPGDRGNSPLHF. V usage is TRBV7-9 and J usage is TRBJ1-6; TRBD1 aligns across 8 bases. The CDR3 has 15 amino acids. V lost 5 bases and J lost 7; bases outside the gene matches: 7. CDR1 SEHNR and CDR2 FQNEAQ come from the germline V gene (reference sequence). Supplemented by reference TRBV7-9 and TRBJ1-6, the full variable domain reads DTGVSQNPRHKITKRGQNVTFRCDPISEHNRLYWYRQTLGQGPEFLTYFQNEAQLEKSRLLSDRFSAERPKGSFSTLEIQRTEQGDSAMYLCASSPGDRGNSPLHFGNGTRLTVT.

The rearrangement uses TRBV14 and TRBJ1-2, with D maybe TRBD1 (6 bases). Trimming stripped 3 bases from V and 4 bases from J, with 15 bases between. CDR1 SGHDN and CDR2 FVKESK come from the germline V gene. The CDR3 spans 15 residues. The CDR3 bases are TGTGCCAGCAGCCAGATACAGACAGGACGCTATGGCTACACCTTC. Amino acid sequence: CASSQIQTGRYGYTF.

The chain combines TRBV9 with TRBJ2-1, with 7 bases matching TRBD1. V shed 3 bases and J 0 bases; nucleotides not matched to a gene: 12. Germline loops: CDR1 SGDLS, CDR2 YYNGEE. This CDR3 is 18 amino acids long. The DNA for the CDR3 is TGTGCCAGCAGCGCAGGGGGACCCTCCTCGAGCTCCTACAATGAGCAGTTCTTC. Protein product: CASSAGGPSSSSYNEQFF.

The gene calls are TRBV7-6 and TRBJ2-7; tentatively, D is TRBD1 (7 bases). In germline, CDR1 is SGHVS, CDR2 FNYEAQ. The CDR3 loop spans 17 amino acids. Trimming cost V 0 bases and J 3 bases, with 18 bases left between them. The CDR3 DNA reads as TGTGCCAGCAGCTTAGCGAGGGGTACAGGGGAGGACTACGAGCAGTACTTC. The encoded protein is CASSLARGTGEDYEQYF.

The chain joins TRBV27 to TRBJ1-2; the match to TRBD1 covers 10 bases. This CDR3 region has 16 residues. The germline V gene has CDR1 MNHEY and CDR2 SMNVEV (reference sequence). V was clipped by 4 bases and J by 7 bases; unmatched bases: 12. DNA of the CDR3: TGTGCCAGCAGTTCCCTAGACAGGGGGCGCGCTTTTGGCTACACCTTC. Translated: CASSSLDRGRAFGYTF.

The chain carries TRBV19 and TRBJ2-7; 7 bases map to TRBD2. J was trimmed by 2 bases and V by 6 bases; bases with no gene match: 7. CDR1 is LNHDA, CDR2 SQIVND, per germline (reference sequence). The CDR3 spans 14 residues. For the CDR3, the DNA is TGTGCCAGTAGCTTAGTAAGCGGGACCTACGAGCAGTACTTC. It translates to CASSLVSGTYEQYF.

The chain joins TRBV28 to TRBJ1-2, with 10 bases that match TRBD1. This CDR3 spans 15 amino acids. V gave up 5 bases and J gave up 4 bases; unmatched junction bases: 7. CDR1 MDHEN and CDR2 SYDVKM come from the germline V gene. In DNA, the CDR3 is TGTGCCAGCAGTGGAGGACAGGGGGTAGGCTATGGCTACACCTTC. The encoded protein is CASSGGQGVGYGYTF.

J is TRBJ2-1 and V is TRBV5-1; TRBD1 matches at 7 bases. In germline, CDR1 is SGHRS, CDR2 YFSETQ. This CDR3 is 14 amino acids long. The V segment lost 3 bases and the J segment 3 bases; nucleotides outside the gene matches: 3. The CDR3 bases are TGCGCCAGCAGCTCGGGACAGATCTACAATGAGCAGTTCTTC. It translates to CASSSGQIYNEQFF.

This clone turned up a few times. The V and J genes are TRBV5-8 and TRBJ1-2, with 8 bases fitting TRBD1. Trimming cost V 2 bases and J 5 bases; bases outside gene matches: 8. The germline CDR1 and CDR2 sequences are SGHTS and YDEGEE. CDR3 length: 15 residues. The CDR3 here is CASSFASGGKYGYTF. In nucleotides, the CDR3 is TGTGCCAGCAGCTTCGCGTCAGGGGGCAAGTATGGCTACACCTTC.

The V call is TRBV11-2, the J call TRBJ2-3, with a tentative D call TRBD2 (6 bases). The CDR3 loop spans 17 amino acids. In germline, CDR1 is SGHAT, CDR2 FQNNGV. V was shortened by 3 bases and J by 2 bases, with 18 bases between the two germline ends. CDR3 coding DNA: TGTGCCAGCAGCTTCTCAACCCAGGCGGGGAACACAGATACGCAGTATTTT. It encodes CASSFSTQAGNTDTQYF.

The chain uses TRBV19 and TRBJ1-1; D gene ambiguous. Germline V gene sequence: CDR1 LNHDA, CDR2 SQIVND (reference sequence). There are 13 residues in the CDR3. V was clipped by 1 base and J by 1 base, with 4 bases between them. The CDR3 DNA follows: TGTGCCAGTAGTATAGCTCCGAACACTGAAGCTTTCTTT. Its protein is CASSIAPNTEAFF.

This chain links TRBV6-1 with TRBJ1-5; D gene uncertain. The V end lost 1 base, the J end lost 0 bases, and 7 bases lay between the germline ends. CDR1 and CDR2 (germline): MNHNS, SASEGT. There are 15 residues in the CDR3. Here the CDR3 DNA reads TGTGCCAGCAGTGAAGGGGAGGTTAGCAATCAGCCCCAGCATTTT. Translation gives CASSEGEVSNQPQHF.

J is TRBJ2-3 and V is TRBV10-1; the match to TRBD2 covers 9 bases. CDR3 length equals 16 residues. From germline, CDR1 is WNHNN and CDR2 SYGVQD (reference sequence). The junction had 12 bases not matched to a gene; V was cut back by 3 bases and J by 8 bases. The CDR3 DNA reads as TGCGCCAGCAGTGAAGGAGCTCTAGCGGGACCCGGTACGCAGTATTTT. Amino acid sequence: CASSEGALAGPGTQYF.

This clone showed up just a few times. This chain uses TRBV18 with TRBJ2-1, with 9 bases aligning to TRBD2. From germline, CDR1 is KGHSH and CDR2 LQKENI. The CDR3 consists of 15 residues. V lost 3 bases and J lost 5; bases outside the gene matches: 5. The CDR3 coding sequence is TGTGCCAGCTCACCTTGGGCTAGCGGGAACAATGAGCAGTTCTTC. Translating it yields CASSPWASGNNEQFF.

V usage is TRBV19 and J usage is TRBJ1-5, with 7 bases aligning to TRBD1. Trimming cost V 10 bases and J 2 bases; bases outside gene matches: 2. Germline V CDR1 and CDR2: LNHDA, SQIVND (reference sequence). CDR3 length: 12 amino acids. The CDR3 here is CATGQGNQPQHF. The CDR3, as DNA: TGTGCCACCGGACAGGGCAATCAGCCCCAGCATTTT.

There are a few counts of this clone. The chain has TRBV5-1 and TRBJ2-1; D might be TRBD2 (6 bases). The CDR3 extends over 15 amino acids. CDR1 and CDR2 from the germline V gene are SGHRS and YFSETQ. Trimming pared 4 bases from V and 2 bases from J, leaving 13 bases between. Here the CDR3 reads CASSAQEGAYNEQFF. CDR3 nucleotide sequence: TGCGCCAGCAGCGCGCAGGAGGGAGCCTACAATGAGCAGTTCTTC.

This chain links TRBV5-1 with TRBJ1-2; 8 bases match TRBD1. CDR1 SGHRS and CDR2 YFSETQ come from the germline V gene. The V gene end was trimmed by 4 bases and the J gene end by 8 bases; junction bases not matched to a gene: 13. The CDR3 totals 15 residues. Written as DNA, the CDR3 is TGCGCCAGCAGCCCCGGACTCGGACAGGGTTACGGCTACACCTTC. Amino acid sequence: CASSPGLGQGYGYTF.

V gene TRBV24-1 combines with J gene TRBJ2-1, with TRBD2 matching 7 bases. V was clipped by 4 bases and J by 0 bases; unmatched bases: 11. The germline gives CDR1 KGHDR, CDR2 SFDVKD. CDR3 length: 18 residues. CDR3 amino acids: CATSDPTSRQNSYNEQFF. The CDR3 region has the DNA TGTGCCACCAGTGACCCGACTAGCCGACAAAACTCCTACAATGAGCAGTTCTTC.

The rearrangement joins TRBV5-4 to TRBJ2-1; D possibly corresponds to TRBD2 (5 bases). The germline V gene has CDR1 SGHNT and CDR2 YYREEE (reference sequence). V was clipped by 4 bases and J by 6 bases, with 11 bases between them. The CDR3 contains 13 residues. The CDR3 bases are TGTGCCAGCAGCCCCCCTCGGGGCAATGAGCAGTTCTTC. The encoded protein is CASSPPRGNEQFF.